This T cell receptor (beta chain) emerged from a study of beta chain features in type 1 diabetes. Points from the study as a whole: The study found that naive, central memory and Treg TCRB repertoires appeared more similar in patients than in healthy donors. Diminished insertions and augmented deletions at VDJ junctions characterized type 1 diabetes patients.

Points on this clone: Its antigen is as yet unknown.

Expressed TCRB transcripts were sequenced, since all the RNA that had been isolated was reverse transcribed. Profiling relied on immunoSEQ multiplex PCR, and the TCRdb table lists in-frame clones only, not all of them. The table has some 300,000 clones, 7.5% to 9.5% seen once; the top ten hold over 0.8%. This CDR3 spans 11 amino acids. The trim removed 4 bases at V and 11 bases at J, leaving 3 bases unmatched. CDR1 is LNHDA, CDR2 SQIVND, per germline (reference sequence). The chain has TRBV19 and TRBJ2-5, with TRBD2 matching 8 bases. The sequenced sample was central memory CD4+ T cells from blood. The TCR originated in a woman aged 18-29 years in good health. The CDR3 region is CASSTERGQYF. The CDR3 DNA sequence: TGTGCCAGTAGTACGGAGCGGGGGCAGTACTTC. Looking up the rest from reference TRBV19 and TRBJ2-5 gives the full variable domain: DGGITQSPKYLFRKEGQNVTLSCEQNLNHDAMYWYRQDPGQGLRLIYYSQIVNDFQKGDIAEGYSVSREKKESFPLTVTSAQKNPTAFYLCASSTERGQYFGPGTRLLVL.